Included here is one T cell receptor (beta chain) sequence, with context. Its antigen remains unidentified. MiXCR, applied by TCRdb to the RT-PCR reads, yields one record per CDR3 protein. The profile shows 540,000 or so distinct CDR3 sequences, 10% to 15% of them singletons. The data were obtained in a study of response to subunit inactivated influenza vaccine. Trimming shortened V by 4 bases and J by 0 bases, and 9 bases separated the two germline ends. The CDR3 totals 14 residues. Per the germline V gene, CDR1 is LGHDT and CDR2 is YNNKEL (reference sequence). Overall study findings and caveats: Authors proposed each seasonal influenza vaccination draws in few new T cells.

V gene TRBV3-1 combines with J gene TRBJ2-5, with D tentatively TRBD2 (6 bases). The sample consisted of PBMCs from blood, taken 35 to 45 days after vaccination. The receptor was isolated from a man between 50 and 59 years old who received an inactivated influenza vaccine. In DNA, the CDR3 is TGTGCCAGCAGCCTGCGGGGCTACCAAGAGACCCAGTACTTC. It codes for CASSLRGYQETQYF.